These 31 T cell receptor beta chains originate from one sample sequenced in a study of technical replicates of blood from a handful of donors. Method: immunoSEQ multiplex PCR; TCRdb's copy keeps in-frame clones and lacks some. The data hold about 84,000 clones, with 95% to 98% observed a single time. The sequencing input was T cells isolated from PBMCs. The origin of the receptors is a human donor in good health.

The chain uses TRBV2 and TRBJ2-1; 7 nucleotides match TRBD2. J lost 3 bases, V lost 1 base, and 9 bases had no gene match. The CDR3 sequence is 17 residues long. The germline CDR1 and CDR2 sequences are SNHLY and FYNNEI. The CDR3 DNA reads TGTGCCAGCAGTGAAGGTAACAGACTAGCAGTCTACAATGAGCAGTTCTTC. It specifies CASSEGNRLAVYNEQFF.

The CDR3 coding sequence is TGCGCCAGCAGCTTGCTCGGGGTCTCAAATGGCTACACCTTC. Protein: CASSLLGVSNGYTF. V usage is TRBV5-1 and J usage is TRBJ1-2; D is unclear. CDR1 is SGHRS, CDR2 YFSETQ, per germline. There are 14 residues in the CDR3. Trimming shortened V by 1 base and J by 6 bases, and 13 bases separated the two germline ends.

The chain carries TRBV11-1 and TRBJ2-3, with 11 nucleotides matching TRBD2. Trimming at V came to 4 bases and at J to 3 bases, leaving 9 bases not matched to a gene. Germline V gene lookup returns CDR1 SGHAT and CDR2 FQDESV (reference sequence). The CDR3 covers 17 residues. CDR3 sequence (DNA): TGTGCCAGCAGCTCCGGGACTAGCGGAGCTCCGACAGATACGCAGTATTTT. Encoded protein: CASSSGTSGAPTDTQYF.

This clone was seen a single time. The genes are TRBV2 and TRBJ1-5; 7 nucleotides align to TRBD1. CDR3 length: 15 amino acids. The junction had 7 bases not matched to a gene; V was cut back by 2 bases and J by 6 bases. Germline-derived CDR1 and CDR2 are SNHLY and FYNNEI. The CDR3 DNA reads TGTGCCAGCAGTGAACAGGGGGAGTCCGGTCAGCCCCAGCATTTT. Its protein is CASSEQGESGQPQHF.

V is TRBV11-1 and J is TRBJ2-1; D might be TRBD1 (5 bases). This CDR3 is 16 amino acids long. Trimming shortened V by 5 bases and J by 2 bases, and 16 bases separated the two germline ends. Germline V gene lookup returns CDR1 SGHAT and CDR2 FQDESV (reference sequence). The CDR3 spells CASSVMGPQTYNEQFF. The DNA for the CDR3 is TGTGCCAGCAGCGTCATGGGGCCCCAGACCTACAATGAGCAGTTCTTC.

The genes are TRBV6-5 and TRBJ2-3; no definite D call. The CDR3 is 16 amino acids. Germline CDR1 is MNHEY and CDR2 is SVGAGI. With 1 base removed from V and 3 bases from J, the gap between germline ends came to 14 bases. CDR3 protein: CASSYFDSENTDTQYF. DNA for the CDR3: TGTGCCAGCAGTTACTTTGACTCGGAAAATACAGATACGCAGTATTTT.

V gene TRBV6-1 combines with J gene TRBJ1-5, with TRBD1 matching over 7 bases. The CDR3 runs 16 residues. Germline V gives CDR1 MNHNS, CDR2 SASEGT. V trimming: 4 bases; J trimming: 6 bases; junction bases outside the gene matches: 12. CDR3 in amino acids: CASSVEAGGSFQPQHF. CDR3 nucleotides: TGTGCCAGCAGTGTGGAGGCAGGGGGGAGTTTTCAGCCCCAGCATTTT.

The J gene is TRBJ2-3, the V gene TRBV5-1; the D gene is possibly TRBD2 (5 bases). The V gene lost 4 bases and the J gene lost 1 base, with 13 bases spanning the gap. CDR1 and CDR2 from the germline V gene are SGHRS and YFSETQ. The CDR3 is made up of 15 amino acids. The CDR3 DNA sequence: TGCGCCAGCAGCCGAGGACTTTTGGGCACAGATACGCAGTATTTT. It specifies CASSRGLLGTDTQYF.

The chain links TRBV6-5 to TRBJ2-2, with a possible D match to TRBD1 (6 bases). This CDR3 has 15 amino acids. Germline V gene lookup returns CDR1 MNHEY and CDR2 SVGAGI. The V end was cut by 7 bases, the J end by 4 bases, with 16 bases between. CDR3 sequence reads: CASTVQGWGTGELFF. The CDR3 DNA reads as TGTGCCAGCACCGTACAGGGTTGGGGCACCGGGGAGCTGTTTTTT.

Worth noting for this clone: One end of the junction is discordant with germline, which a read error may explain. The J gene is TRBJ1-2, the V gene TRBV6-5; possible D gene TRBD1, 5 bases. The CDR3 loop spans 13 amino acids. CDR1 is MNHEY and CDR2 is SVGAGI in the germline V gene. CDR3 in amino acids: CASTPNGDRGTHF. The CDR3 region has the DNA TGTGCCAGCACCCCGAATGGGGATCGGGGGACCCACTTC.

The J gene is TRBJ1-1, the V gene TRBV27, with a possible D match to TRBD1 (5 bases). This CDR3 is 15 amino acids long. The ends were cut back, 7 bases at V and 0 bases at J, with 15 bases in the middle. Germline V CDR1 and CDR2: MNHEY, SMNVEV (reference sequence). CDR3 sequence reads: CASTSIQGLNTEAFF. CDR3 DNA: TGTGCCAGCACCTCGATCCAGGGCCTGAACACTGAAGCTTTCTTT.

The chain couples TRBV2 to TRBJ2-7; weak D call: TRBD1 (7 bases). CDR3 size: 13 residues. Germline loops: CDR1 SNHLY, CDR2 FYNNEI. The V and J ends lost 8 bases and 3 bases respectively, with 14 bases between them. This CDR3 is CASHRGGVYEQYF. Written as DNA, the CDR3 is TGTGCCAGCCACAGGGGAGGTGTCTACGAGCAGTACTTC. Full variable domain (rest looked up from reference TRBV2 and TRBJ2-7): EPEVTQTPSHQVTQMGQEVILRCVPISNHLYFYWYRQILGQKVEFLVSFYNNEISEKSEIFDDQFSVERPDGSNFTLKIRSTKLEDSAMYFCASHRGGVYEQYFGPGTRLTVT.

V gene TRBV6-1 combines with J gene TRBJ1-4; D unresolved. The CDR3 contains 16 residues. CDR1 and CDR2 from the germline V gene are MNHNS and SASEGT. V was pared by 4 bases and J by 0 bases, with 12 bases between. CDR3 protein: CASSGLWGATNEKLFF. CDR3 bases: TGTGCCAGCAGTGGCCTATGGGGAGCAACTAATGAAAAACTGTTTTTT.

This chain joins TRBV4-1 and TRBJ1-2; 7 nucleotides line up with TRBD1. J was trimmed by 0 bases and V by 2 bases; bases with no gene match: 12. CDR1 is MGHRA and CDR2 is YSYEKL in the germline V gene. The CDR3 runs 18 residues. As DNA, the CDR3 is TGCGCCAGCAGCCAACCCCGGCTGGGACAGCCAACTAACTATGGCTACACCTTC. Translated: CASSQPRLGQPTNYGYTF.

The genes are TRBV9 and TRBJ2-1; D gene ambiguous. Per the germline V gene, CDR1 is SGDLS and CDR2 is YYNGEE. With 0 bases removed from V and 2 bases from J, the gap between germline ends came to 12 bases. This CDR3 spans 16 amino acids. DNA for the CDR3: TGTGCCAGCAGCGTAGGGTTTCAACAAACCTACAATGAGCAGTTCTTC. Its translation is CASSVGFQQTYNEQFF. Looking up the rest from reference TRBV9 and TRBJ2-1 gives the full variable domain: DSGVTQTPKHLITATGQRVTLRCSPRSGDLSVYWYQQSLDQGLQFLIQYYNGEERAKGNILERFSAQQFPDLHSELNLSSLELGDSALYFCASSVGFQQTYNEQFFGPGTRLTVL.

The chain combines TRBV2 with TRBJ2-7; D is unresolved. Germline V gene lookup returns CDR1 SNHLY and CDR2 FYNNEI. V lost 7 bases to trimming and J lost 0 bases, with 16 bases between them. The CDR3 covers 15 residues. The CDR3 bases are TGTGCCAGCACCCTTTTAGGCGGTACCTCCTACGAGCAGTACTTC. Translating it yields CASTLLGGTSYEQYF.

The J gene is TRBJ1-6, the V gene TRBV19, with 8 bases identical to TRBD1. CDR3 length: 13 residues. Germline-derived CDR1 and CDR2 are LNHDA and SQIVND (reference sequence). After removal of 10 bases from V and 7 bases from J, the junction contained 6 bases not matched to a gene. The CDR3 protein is CATRTGPNSPLHF. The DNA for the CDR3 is TGTGCCACCCGGACAGGGCCAAATTCACCCCTCCACTTT.

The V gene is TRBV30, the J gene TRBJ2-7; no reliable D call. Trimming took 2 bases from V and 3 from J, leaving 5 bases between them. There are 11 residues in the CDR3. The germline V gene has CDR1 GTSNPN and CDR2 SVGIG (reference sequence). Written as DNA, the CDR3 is TGTGCCTGGAGTATCCTCTACGAGCAGTACTTC. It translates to CAWSILYEQYF.

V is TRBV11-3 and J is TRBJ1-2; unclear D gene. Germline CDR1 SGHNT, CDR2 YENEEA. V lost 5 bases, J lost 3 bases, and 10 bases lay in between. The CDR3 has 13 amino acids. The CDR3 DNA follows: TGTGCCAGCAGCGTTTTAGGAGACTATGGCTACACCTTC. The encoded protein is CASSVLGDYGYTF.

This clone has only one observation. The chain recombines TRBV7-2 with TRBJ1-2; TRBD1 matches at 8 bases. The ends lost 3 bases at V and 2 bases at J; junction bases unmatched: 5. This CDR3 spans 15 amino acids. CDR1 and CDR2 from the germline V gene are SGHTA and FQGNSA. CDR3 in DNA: TGTGCCAGCAGCTTGTACAGGGGGGAGAACTATGGCTACACCTTC. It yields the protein CASSLYRGENYGYTF.

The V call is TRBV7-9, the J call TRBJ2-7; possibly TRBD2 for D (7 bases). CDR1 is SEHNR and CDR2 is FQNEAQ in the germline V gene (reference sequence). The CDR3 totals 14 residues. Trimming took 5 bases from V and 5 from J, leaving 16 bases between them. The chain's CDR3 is CASSLAGGGDEQYF. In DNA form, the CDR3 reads TGTGCCAGCAGCCTGGCAGGAGGGGGGGACGAGCAGTACTTC.

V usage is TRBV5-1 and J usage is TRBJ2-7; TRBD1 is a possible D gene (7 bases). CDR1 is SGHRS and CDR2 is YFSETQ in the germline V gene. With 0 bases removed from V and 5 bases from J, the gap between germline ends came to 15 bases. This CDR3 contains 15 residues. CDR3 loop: CASSLGRGAYNEQYF. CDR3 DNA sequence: TGCGCCAGCAGCTTGGGCAGGGGGGCTTATAACGAGCAGTACTTC.

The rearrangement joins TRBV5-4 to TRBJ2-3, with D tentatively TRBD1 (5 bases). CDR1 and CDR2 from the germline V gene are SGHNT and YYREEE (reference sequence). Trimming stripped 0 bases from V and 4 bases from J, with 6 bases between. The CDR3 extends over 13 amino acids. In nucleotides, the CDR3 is TGTGCCAGCAGCTTGGGGGGCCCAGATACGCAGTATTTT. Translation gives CASSLGGPDTQYF.

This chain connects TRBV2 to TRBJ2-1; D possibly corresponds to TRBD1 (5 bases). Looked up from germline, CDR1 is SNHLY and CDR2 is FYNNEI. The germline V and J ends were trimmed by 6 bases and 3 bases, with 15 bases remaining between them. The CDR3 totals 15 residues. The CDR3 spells CASSPNPDSYNEQFF. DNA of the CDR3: TGTGCCAGCAGCCCCAATCCAGACAGCTACAATGAGCAGTTCTTC.

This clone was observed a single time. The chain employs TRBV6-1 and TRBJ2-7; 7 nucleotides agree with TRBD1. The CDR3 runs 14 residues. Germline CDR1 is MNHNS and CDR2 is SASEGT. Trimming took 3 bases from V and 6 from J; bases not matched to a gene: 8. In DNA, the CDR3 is TGTGCCAGCAGTGAGCGGACAGGCGTAGGCGAGCAGTACTTC. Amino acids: CASSERTGVGEQYF.

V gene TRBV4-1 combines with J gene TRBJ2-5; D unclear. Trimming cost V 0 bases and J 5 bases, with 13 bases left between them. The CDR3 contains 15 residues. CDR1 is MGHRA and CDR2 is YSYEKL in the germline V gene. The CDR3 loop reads CASSQDSGSLETQYF. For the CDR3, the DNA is TGCGCCAGCAGCCAAGACTCCGGTAGCCTCGAGACCCAGTACTTC.

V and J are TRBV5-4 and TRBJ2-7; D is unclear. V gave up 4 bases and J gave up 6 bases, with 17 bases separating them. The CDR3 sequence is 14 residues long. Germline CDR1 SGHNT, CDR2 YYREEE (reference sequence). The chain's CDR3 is CASSRNKYSGEQYF. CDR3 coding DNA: TGTGCCAGCAGCCGGAACAAATACTCAGGCGAGCAGTACTTC.

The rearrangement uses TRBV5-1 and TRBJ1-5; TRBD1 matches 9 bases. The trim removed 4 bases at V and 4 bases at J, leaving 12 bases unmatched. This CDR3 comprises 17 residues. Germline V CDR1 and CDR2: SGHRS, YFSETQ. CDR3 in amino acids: CASSREGRQGGNQPQHF. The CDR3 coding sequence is TGCGCCAGCAGCCGGGAGGGAAGACAGGGGGGTAATCAGCCCCAGCATTTT.

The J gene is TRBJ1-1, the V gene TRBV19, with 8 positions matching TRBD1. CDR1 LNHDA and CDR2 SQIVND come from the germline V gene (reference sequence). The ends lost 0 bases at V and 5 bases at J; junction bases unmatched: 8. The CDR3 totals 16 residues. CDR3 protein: CASSIDRTGMETEAFF. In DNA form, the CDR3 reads TGTGCCAGTAGTATAGACCGGACAGGGATGGAGACTGAAGCTTTCTTT.

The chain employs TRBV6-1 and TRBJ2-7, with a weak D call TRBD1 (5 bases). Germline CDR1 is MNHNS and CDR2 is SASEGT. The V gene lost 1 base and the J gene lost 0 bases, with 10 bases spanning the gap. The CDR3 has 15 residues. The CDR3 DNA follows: TGTGCCAGCAGTGAAGATCAGGGCCTCTCCTACGAGCAGTACTTC. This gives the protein CASSEDQGLSYEQYF.

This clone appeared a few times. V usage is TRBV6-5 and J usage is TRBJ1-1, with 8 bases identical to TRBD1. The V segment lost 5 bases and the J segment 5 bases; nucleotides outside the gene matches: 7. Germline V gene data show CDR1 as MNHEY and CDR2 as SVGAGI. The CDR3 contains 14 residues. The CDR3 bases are TGTGCCAGCAGTGGACAGGGACGGAGGACTGAAGCTTTCTTT. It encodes CASSGQGRRTEAFF.